A selection of T cell receptor beta chains follows, all from one sample in a study of Graves' ophthalmopathy and Graves' hyperthyroidism. From the multiplex PCR reads, TCRdb called clonotypes with MiXCR, one entry per CDR3 protein. The sample contains 650,000 to 900,000 distinct CDR3 sequences, 40% of which appear only once. Sequenced input: peripheral blood. These receptor sequences come from an adult man with Graves' ophthalmopathy. Both conserved end residues are trimmed from each CDR3. D genes are given only for firm matches.

V gene	D gene	J gene	CDR3 length	CDR3 protein
TRBV6-5	-	TRBJ1-4	13	ASSYSNGQNEKLF
TRBV29-1	TRBD2	TRBJ2-6	13	SVVGLASGYDVLT
TRBV20-1	TRBD1	TRBJ2-7	12	SARDGDSTYEQY
TRBV29-1	-	TRBJ1-5	9	SVEVRETQH
TRBV2	-	TRBJ2-5	13	ASVNPGTKQETQY
TRBV7-2	TRBD2	TRBJ2-7	13	ASSHEAGANYEQY
TRBV7-9	TRBD1	TRBJ1-2	14	ASSLEQGSANYGYT
TRBV20-1	TRBD2	TRBJ2-7	11	STGLAGTYEQY
TRBV7-9	TRBD2	TRBJ2-5	12	ASSHGAGEETQC
TRBV11-2	-	TRBJ2-5	12	ASSPPTYQETQY
TRBV20-1	-	TRBJ2-1	12	SAPMSGSYNEQF
TRBV7-8	-	TRBJ2-7	13	ASSLGRELSYEQY
TRBV7-2	TRBD1	TRBJ2-6	13	ASSWNMDRDDVLT
TRBV9	TRBD1	TRBJ1-3	16	ASSVGGTASNSGNTIY
TRBV20-1	-	TRBJ1-6	13	SAGVGVRFGSPLH
TRBV7-9	TRBD1	TRBJ2-7	13	ASSLGTGVSYEQY
TRBV7-9	-	TRBJ1-4	14	ASSLASGSTNEKLF
TRBV25-1	-	TRBJ1-2	13	ASPKGPTRWSGYT
TRBV7-2	-	TRBJ2-7	12	ASSLGGISFEQY
TRBV5-4	-	TRBJ2-5	13	ASSSADTAQETQY
TRBV20-1	-	TRBJ1-4	12	SATNRATNEKLF
TRBV9	TRBD1	TRBJ1-2	12	ASTDRVLSGGYT
TRBV9	-	TRBJ2-3	13	ASSVGGSDTDTQY
TRBV7-9	-	TRBJ1-3	11	ASSLGPGNTIY
TRBV7-9	TRBD1	TRBJ2-7	13	ASSLGGTGGYEQY
TRBV7-9	TRBD1	TRBJ1-5	15	ASSLTRGLSFDQPQH
TRBV29-1	TRBD1	TRBJ1-6	11	SVATGDGSPLH
TRBV14	TRBD1	TRBJ2-5	14	ASSPEGTGFQETQY
TRBV24-1	-	TRBJ1-5	8	APGNQPQH
TRBV15	TRBD1	TRBJ2-7	14	ATSSFRTGSSYEQY
TRBV2	-	TRBJ1-5	13	ASTGEVGSNQPQH
TRBV25-1	-	TRBJ1-4	13	ASSDSAGGTEKLF
TRBV7-9	TRBD1	TRBJ2-7	15	ASSPNMGGTGSYEQY
TRBV7-9	-	TRBJ1-2	12	ASSLIAGEAGYT
TRBV6-5	TRBD1	TRBJ2-7	13	ASSYGQGAGYEQY
TRBV7-2	-	TRBJ2-6	15	ASTQDMTAGGANVLT
TRBV20-1	-	TRBJ2-5	9	SAIGGKTQY
TRBV25-1	TRBD2	TRBJ2-2	16	ASSPRLAGGPGTGELF
TRBV19	TRBD1	TRBJ1-1	11	ASSTDRGPEAF
TRBV2	-	TRBJ2-7	11	ASSHLDSYEQY
TRBV12-3/TRBV12-4	TRBD1	TRBJ2-5	10	ASGTGGETQY